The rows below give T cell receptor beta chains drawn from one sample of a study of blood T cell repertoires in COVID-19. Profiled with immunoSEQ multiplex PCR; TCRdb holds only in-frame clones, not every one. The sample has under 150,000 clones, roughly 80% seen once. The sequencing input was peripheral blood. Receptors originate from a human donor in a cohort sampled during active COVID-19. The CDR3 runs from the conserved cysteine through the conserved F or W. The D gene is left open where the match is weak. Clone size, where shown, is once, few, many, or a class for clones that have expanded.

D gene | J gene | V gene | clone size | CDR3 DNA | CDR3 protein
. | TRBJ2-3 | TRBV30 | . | TGTGCCTGGAGTGTTCAAGGGAGGCTTCTCACAGATACGCAGTATTTT | CAWSVQGRLLTDTQYF
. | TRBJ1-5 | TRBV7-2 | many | TGTGCCAGCAGCTTAGAGCGAGGGTTCAAGCCCCAGCATTTT | CASSLERGFKPQHF
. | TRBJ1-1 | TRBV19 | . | TGTGCCAGTAGTGGAAGGGGCTCGAGGACTGAAGCTTTCTTT | CASSGRGSRTEAFF
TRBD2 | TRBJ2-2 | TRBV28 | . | TGTGCCAGCACCACTAGCGGCGGCACCGGGGAGCTGTTTTTT | CASTTSGGTGELFF
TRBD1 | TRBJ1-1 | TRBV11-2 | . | TGTGCCAGCAGCTTAGGGAGGGGACAGACTCCTTACACTGAAGCTTTCTTT | CASSLGRGQTPYTEAFF
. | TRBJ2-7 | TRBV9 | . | TGTGCCAGCAGCCCATATGGCCGGGGTCCTACCTACGAGCAGTACTTC | CASSPYGRGPTYEQYF
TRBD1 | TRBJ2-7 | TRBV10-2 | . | TGCGCCAGCAGTGAGTTCAACGCGTGGACAGGGGAAGAGGCGTCAACCTACGAGCAGTACTTC | CASSEFNAWTGEEASTYEQYF
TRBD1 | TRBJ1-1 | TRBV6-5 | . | TGTGCCAGCAGTTCCAACCGGGACAGGGGAATTGGTGAAGCTTTCTTT | CASSSNRDRGIGEAFF
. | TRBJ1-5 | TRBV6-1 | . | TGTGCCAGCAGTGAAGTTCCCCCAGGGGTGCGGCAGCCCCAGCATTTT | CASSEVPPGVRQPQHF
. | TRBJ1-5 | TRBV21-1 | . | TGTGCCAGCATCGGGACAGGGGGGAAGGGCAATCAGCCCCAGCATTTT | CASIGTGGKGNQPQHF
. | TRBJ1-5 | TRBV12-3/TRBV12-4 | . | TGTGCCAGCAGTTTAGTAGGCAATCAGCCCCAGCATTTT | CASSLVGNQPQHF
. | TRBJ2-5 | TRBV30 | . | TGTGCCTGGAGTGTAGCGGGCTTAGCTGGGACCCAGTACTTC | CAWSVAGLAGTQYF
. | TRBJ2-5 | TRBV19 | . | TGTGCCAGTACGGCGGTGAAAGAGACCCAGTACTTC | CASTAVKETQYF
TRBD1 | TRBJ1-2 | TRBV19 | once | TGTGCCAGTAGTCTACAGGGGGGGCTTTACTATGGCTACACCTTC | CASSLQGGLYYGYTF
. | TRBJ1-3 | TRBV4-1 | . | TGCGCCAGCAGCCAAGGTTCGAGGGCAGCGGGAAACACCATATATTTT | CASSQGSRAAGNTIYF
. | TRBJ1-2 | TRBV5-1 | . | TGCGCCAGCAGCGTACAGGGTAATGGTGGCTACACCTTC | CASSVQGNGGYTF
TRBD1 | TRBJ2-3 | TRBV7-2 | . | TGTGCCAGCAGCATAGACAGGGGGCGGGCAGATACGCAGTATTTT | CASSIDRGRADTQYF
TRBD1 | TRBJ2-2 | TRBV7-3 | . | TGTGCCAGCAGCCCCCTCCGACAGGGCTGGAACACCGGGGAGCTGTTTTTT | CASSPLRQGWNTGELFF
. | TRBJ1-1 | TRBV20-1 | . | TGCAGTGCTGACACGCGGGGTGAAGCTTTCTTT | CSADTRGEAFF
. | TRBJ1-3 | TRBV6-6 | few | TGTGCCAGCAGTTACGCGGGGGCGCCAGGAAACACCATATATTTT | CASSYAGAPGNTIYF
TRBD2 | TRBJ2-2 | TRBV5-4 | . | TGTGCCAGCAGCTCCGGACTAGCGGGGGGTTCGACCGGGGAGCTGTTTTTT | CASSSGLAGGSTGELFF
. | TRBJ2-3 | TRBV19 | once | TGTGCCAGTAGCCACCCATCGGCAGGAACAGATACGCAGTATTTT | CASSHPSAGTDTQYF
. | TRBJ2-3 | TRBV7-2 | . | TGTGCCAGCAGCACAAGACCCCCCGGGGACACAGATACGCAGTATTTT | CASSTRPPGDTDTQYF
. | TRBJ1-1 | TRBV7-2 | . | TGTGCCAGCAGCTTAGAGTGGGCGAACACTGAAGCTTTCTTT | CASSLEWANTEAFF
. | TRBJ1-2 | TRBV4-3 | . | TGCGCCAGCAGCCAAGGGGGAGGGGTTGGCTACACCTTC | CASSQGGGVGYTF
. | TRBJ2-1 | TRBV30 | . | TGTGCCTGGAGTGCGGGTCTGCGACGCTCCTACAATGAGCAGTTCTTC | CAWSAGLRRSYNEQFF
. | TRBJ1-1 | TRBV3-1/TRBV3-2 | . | TGTGCCAGCAGCCAAAAGCCAGGGGAGAACACTGAAGCTTTCTTT | CASSQKPGENTEAFF
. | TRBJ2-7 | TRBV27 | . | TGTGCCAGCAGTTTTAGACGAGGACAGCTCTCCTACGAGCAGTACTTC | CASSFRRGQLSYEQYF
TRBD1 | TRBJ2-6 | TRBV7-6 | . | TGTGCCAGCAGCTTGAGACAGGGAGTCAGTGTCCTGACTTTC | CASSLRQGVSVLTF
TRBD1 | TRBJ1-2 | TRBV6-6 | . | TGTGCCAGCAGTTCGACTACCCGGACAGGGAGTGGCTACACCTTC | CASSSTTRTGSGYTF
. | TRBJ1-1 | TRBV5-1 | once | TGCGCCAGCAGTCCCGGCAGGGAAGGATCTGAAGCTTTCTTT | CASSPGREGSEAFF
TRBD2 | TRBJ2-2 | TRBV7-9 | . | TGTGCCAGCAGCTTTCGAAGCGGGGGGCCTAACCTGAACACCGGGGAGCTGTTTTTT | CASSFRSGGPNLNTGELFF
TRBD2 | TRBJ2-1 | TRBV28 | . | TGTGCCACCAGGACTAGCGGGGATCGAGAGCAGTTCTTC | CATRTSGDREQFF
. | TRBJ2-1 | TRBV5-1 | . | TGCGCCAGCAGTCGTCAGGGGTCCTACAATGAGCAGTTCTTC | CASSRQGSYNEQFF
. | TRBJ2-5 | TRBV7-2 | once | TGTGCCAGCAGCTTCGAGTTGGGGCCATTAATGATCGCAGAGACCCAGTACTTC | CASSFELGPLMIAETQYF
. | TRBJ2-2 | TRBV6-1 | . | TGTGCCAGCAGTGAATCGGGGGTCCCCGGGGAGCTGTTTTTT | CASSESGVPGELFF
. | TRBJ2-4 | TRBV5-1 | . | TGCGCCAGCAGCCTCGGGACTGCAAACATTCAGTACTTC | CASSLGTANIQYF
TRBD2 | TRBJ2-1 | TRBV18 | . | TGTGCCAGCTCATATTGGACTAGCGGGGGGGAGGACAATGAGCAGTTCTTC | CASSYWTSGGEDNEQFF
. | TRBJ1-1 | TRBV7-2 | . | TGTGCCAGCAGCTACAGGACCAACACTGAAGCTTTCTTT | CASSYRTNTEAFF
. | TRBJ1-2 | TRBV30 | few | TGTGCCTCAGGGGAAAGAGCCCCCTTCAACTATGGCTACACCTTC | CASGERAPFNYGYTF
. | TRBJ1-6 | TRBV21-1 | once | TGTGCCAGCATCACGCGGGACAGGGGATTTGTAGCTATAGATTCACCCCTCCACTTT | CASITRDRGFVAIDSPLHF
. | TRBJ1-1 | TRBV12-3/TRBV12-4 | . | TGTGCCAGCAGCCAGACAGGCCAGCTGAAAGCTTTCTTT | CASSQTGQLKAFF
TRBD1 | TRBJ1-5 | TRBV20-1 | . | TGCAGTGCTAGTATGTTTGACAGGGCTTCGAATCAGCCCCAGCATTTT | CSASMFDRASNQPQHF
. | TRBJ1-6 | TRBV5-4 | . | TGTGCCAGCAGCTTGTCACGGCTCCATGGGCATAATTCACCCCTCCACTTT | CASSLSRLHGHNSPLHF
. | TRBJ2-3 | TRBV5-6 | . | TGTGCCAGCAGCTCCTGGCTAGTACCCAGCACAGATACGCAGTATTTT | CASSSWLVPSTDTQYF
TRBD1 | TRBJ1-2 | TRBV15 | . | TGTGCCACCAGCACAGACAGGGGCTATGGCTACACCTTC | CATSTDRGYGYTF
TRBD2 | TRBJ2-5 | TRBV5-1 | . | TGCGCCAGCAGCTTAGGTAGCGGGGAGGTGACCCAGTACTTC | CASSLGSGEVTQYF
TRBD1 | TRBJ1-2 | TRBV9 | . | TGTGCCAGCAGCGCGGGAAACAGGGGCCATGGCTACACCTTC | CASSAGNRGHGYTF
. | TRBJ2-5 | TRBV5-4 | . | TGTGCCAGCAGCTTGGGGGGGCGCGAGACCCAGTACTTC | CASSLGGRETQYF
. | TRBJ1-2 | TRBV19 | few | TGTGCCAGTAGTATGGGGCAGAACTATGGCTACACCTTC | CASSMGQNYGYTF
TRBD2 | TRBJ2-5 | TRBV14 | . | TGTGCCAGCAGCCACTCAGCGGGGGGGCAAGAGACCCAGTACTTC | CASSHSAGGQETQYF
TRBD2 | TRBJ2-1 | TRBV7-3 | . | TGTGCCAGCAGCTTAGGGCTAGCGGGGGGCCGCCGCTACAATGAGCAGTTCTTC | CASSLGLAGGRRYNEQFF
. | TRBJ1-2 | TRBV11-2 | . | TGTGCCAGCAGCTTAGCCCCAGGATTGGGCTATGGCTACACCTTC | CASSLAPGLGYGYTF
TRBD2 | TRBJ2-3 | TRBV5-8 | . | TGTGCCACCTTCGGCCGTAGCGGGGAATTGGCAGATACGCAGTATTTT | CATFGRSGELADTQYF
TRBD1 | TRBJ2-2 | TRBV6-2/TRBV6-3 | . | TGTGCCAGCAGTGGAGGACAGGGGGTTTCCGGGGAGCTGTTTTTT | CASSGGQGVSGELFF
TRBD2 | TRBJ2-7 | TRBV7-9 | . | TGTGCCAGCAGGGAGCGGGGGGGATTCTCCTACGAGCAGTACTTC | CASRERGGFSYEQYF
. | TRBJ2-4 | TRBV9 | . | TGTGCCAGCAGCGCCGGACTACGGGGCAAAAACATTCAGTACTTC | CASSAGLRGKNIQYF
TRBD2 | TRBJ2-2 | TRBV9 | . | TGTGCCAGCAGCGTAGAGGGACTAGACGGCGGGGAGCTGTTTTTT | CASSVEGLDGGELFF